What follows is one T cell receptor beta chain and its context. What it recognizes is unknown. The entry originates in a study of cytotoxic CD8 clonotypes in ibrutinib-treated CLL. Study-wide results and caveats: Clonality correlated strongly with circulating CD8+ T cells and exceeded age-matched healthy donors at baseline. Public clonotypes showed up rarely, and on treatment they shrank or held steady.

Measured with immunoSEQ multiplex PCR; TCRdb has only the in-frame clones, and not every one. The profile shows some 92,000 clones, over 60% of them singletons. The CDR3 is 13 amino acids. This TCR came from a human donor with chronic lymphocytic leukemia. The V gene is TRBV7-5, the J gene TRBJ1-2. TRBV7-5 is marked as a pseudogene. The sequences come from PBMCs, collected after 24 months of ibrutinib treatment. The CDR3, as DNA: TGTGCCAGCAGCTTAGACGGGAACTATGGCTACACCTTC. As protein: CASSLDGNYGYTF.